The 26 T cell receptor beta chains presented below share a single source sample, sequenced in a study of shared clonotypes between healthy human individuals. Sequencing used immunoSEQ multiplex PCR; TCRdb keeps in-frame clones, though not all of them. The profile shows some 740,000 clones, around 93% of them singletons. CD45RO-negative, CCR7-positively selected cells formed the naive CD8 fraction, excluding terminally differentiated effector memory CD45RA+ cells. Sequencing was carried out using naive CD8+ T cells sorted from blood. The receptors were sampled from a man aged 30 to 45 in good health.

This clone was detected once. This chain joins TRBV4-1 and TRBJ1-2; D unclear. CDR1 is MGHRA, CDR2 YSYEKL, per germline. The CDR3 length is 15 residues. V lost 1 base, J lost 2 bases, and 11 bases lay in between. CDR3 DNA: TGCGCCAGCAGCCAAGTTGTGTCAGCCAACTATGGCTACACCTTC. It is translated as CASSQVVSANYGYTF.

Turning to this clone: As the CDR3 is not closed by the conserved phenylalanine or tryptophan, this likely results from a read error. No DNA is shown, since the ends of the CDR3 on it are uncertain; the CDR3 is the one TCRdb lists. The chain is built from TRBV7-9 and TRBJ2-7; the table's D call TRBD1 went unverified against the DNA. The CDR3 spans 11 residues, counting both ends. Germline CDR1 and CDR2: SEHNR and FQNEAQ (reference sequence). The CDR3 here is CASSLDGQVYI.

The genes are TRBV7-9 and TRBJ2-5, with 7 bases that match TRBD2. With 1 base clipped from V and 1 base from J, the junction kept 6 bases outside the gene matches. This CDR3 comprises 16 residues. The V gene's germline CDR1 is SEHNR and CDR2 FQNEAQ (reference sequence). CDR3 protein: CASSLGRAGVQETQYF. The CDR3 nucleotides are TGTGCCAGCAGCTTAGGTCGGGCGGGGGTCCAAGAGACCCAGTACTTC.

The chain employs TRBV11-2 and TRBJ2-3; D is uncertain. Germline values: CDR1 SGHAT, CDR2 FQNNGV. Trimming cost V 7 bases and J 4 bases, with 24 bases left between them. CDR3 length: 17 residues. CDR3: CASTTTTTRILADTQYF. As DNA, the CDR3 is TGTGCCAGCACCACCACAACCACACGGATCCTCGCAGATACGCAGTATTTT.

The rearrangement joins TRBV7-9 to TRBJ1-1, with a weak D call TRBD1 (5 bases). Looked up from germline, CDR1 is SEHNR and CDR2 is FQNEAQ (reference sequence). V was cut by 1 base and J by 7 bases, with 19 bases left in between. The length of the CDR3 is 16 residues. Written as DNA, the CDR3 is TGTGCCAGCAGCTTAGGTGGTACCGGGACGGAACTTGAAGCTTTCTTT. It codes for CASSLGGTGTELEAFF.

The rearrangement links TRBV9 to TRBJ2-1; D is unresolved. Germline-derived CDR1 and CDR2 are SGDLS and YYNGEE. The CDR3 has 13 residues. V was pared by 3 bases and J by 2 bases, with 6 bases between. Here the CDR3 reads CASSGSTYNEQFF. The CDR3 DNA sequence: TGTGCCAGCAGCGGGAGTACCTACAATGAGCAGTTCTTC.

The DNA of the CDR3 is TGTGCCAGCAGCCCCGGGACAGACACCTACGAGCAGTACTTC. As protein: CASSPGTDTYEQYF. V is TRBV6-1 and J is TRBJ2-7, with 7 bases aligning to TRBD1. Unmatched junction bases numbered 7, after V lost 6 bases and J lost 2 bases. Germline CDR1 MNHNS, CDR2 SASEGT. This CDR3 has 14 residues.

The chain links TRBV7-9 to TRBJ2-1; D not certain. Germline values: CDR1 SEHNR, CDR2 FQNEAQ (reference sequence). Trimming shortened V by 3 bases and J by 7 bases, and 16 bases separated the two germline ends. The CDR3 loop spans 15 amino acids. The CDR3 region is CASSFWADHENEQFF. The DNA for the CDR3 is TGTGCCAGCAGCTTCTGGGCCGACCATGAGAATGAGCAGTTCTTC. The full variable domain, completed using reference TRBV7-9 and TRBJ2-1, is DTGVSQNPRHKITKRGQNVTFRCDPISEHNRLYWYRQTLGQGPEFLTYFQNEAQLEKSRLLSDRFSAERPKGSFSTLEIQRTEQGDSAMYLCASSFWADHENEQFFGPGTRLTVL.

The chain uses TRBV4-1 and TRBJ2-3; 9 bases map to TRBD2. The V and J ends lost 2 bases and 2 bases, in that order; junction bases with no gene match: 8. The germline V gene has CDR1 MGHRA and CDR2 YSYEKL. The CDR3 has 17 amino acids. This CDR3 is CASSQYSAGGSTDTQYF. For the CDR3, the DNA is TGCGCCAGCAGCCAATATTCAGCGGGAGGTTCCACAGATACGCAGTATTTT.

The chain couples TRBV5-1 to TRBJ2-2; 7 bases match TRBD1. The germline gives CDR1 SGHRS, CDR2 YFSETQ. This CDR3 contains 15 residues. The trim removed 4 bases at V and 6 bases at J, leaving 9 bases unmatched. The DNA of the CDR3 is TGCGCCAGCAGCCAAGGACAGGCTCCCCCCGGGGAGCTGTTTTTT. Its protein is CASSQGQAPPGELFF.

The chain uses TRBV6-6 and TRBJ2-3, with D possibly TRBD1 on 5 matching bases. The V end was cut by 2 bases, the J end by 6 bases, with 15 bases between. This CDR3 comprises 15 residues. CDR1 MNHNY and CDR2 SVGAGI come from the germline V gene (reference sequence). The CDR3 is CASSYAVPGADTQYF. The CDR3 DNA is TGTGCCAGCAGTTACGCTGTCCCTGGGGCGGATACGCAGTATTTT.

The chain employs TRBV5-3 and TRBJ2-7; D is undetermined. TRBV5-3 is treated as an ORF (open reading frame) with a function not yet certain. This CDR3 spans 14 amino acids. V was clipped by 0 bases and J by 5 bases, with 12 bases between them. The CDR3 region has the DNA TGTGCCAGAAGCTTGGTGGGCTACCTCAACGAGCAGTACTTC. Amino acids: CARSLVGYLNEQYF.

The chain couples TRBV7-9 to TRBJ2-1; D not resolved. Germline CDR1 reads SEHNR; CDR2 reads FQNEAQ (reference sequence). V lost 6 bases and J 8 bases, leaving 11 bases between the germline ends. The CDR3 loop spans 12 amino acids. The CDR3 DNA is TGTGCCAGCAGTGGGCATCTCGATGAGCAGTTCTTC. It is translated as CASSGHLDEQFF.

The rearrangement uses TRBV5-4 and TRBJ2-2, with 8 bases that match TRBD2. The trim removed 4 bases at V and 5 bases at J, leaving 4 bases unmatched. Germline V gene sequence: CDR1 SGHNT, CDR2 YYREEE (reference sequence). The CDR3 runs to 14 residues. CDR3 residues: CASSMRGGTGELFF. DNA for the CDR3: TGTGCCAGCAGCATGCGCGGGGGGACCGGGGAGCTGTTTTTT.

This chain connects TRBV6-5 to TRBJ2-7, with D possibly TRBD1 on 5 matching bases. This CDR3 comprises 13 residues. V was trimmed by 8 bases and J by 0 bases, leaving 11 bases between them. Germline V gene data show CDR1 as MNHEY and CDR2 as SVGAGI. DNA of the CDR3: TGTGCCAGCTTGGCAGGGAACTCCTACGAGCAGTACTTC. It specifies CASLAGNSYEQYF.

The J gene is TRBJ2-5, the V gene TRBV7-3; D is unclear. The CDR3 is made up of 13 amino acids. The germline gives CDR1 SGHTA, CDR2 FQGTGA. Trimming took 5 bases from V and 7 from J, leaving 14 bases between them. This CDR3 reads CASSDLVSGTQYF. The CDR3 DNA is TGTGCCAGCAGCGACCTGGTCTCGGGGACCCAGTACTTC.

V usage is TRBV6-6 and J usage is TRBJ2-2; 9 bases are a match to TRBD1. The V segment lost 1 base and the J segment 8 bases; nucleotides outside the gene matches: 8. This CDR3 is 16 amino acids long. Germline CDR1 reads MNHNY; CDR2 reads SVGAGI (reference sequence). This chain's CDR3 is CASSYFPTGGLGELFF. As DNA, the CDR3 is TGTGCCAGCAGTTACTTCCCGACAGGGGGTTTGGGGGAGCTGTTTTTT.

V gene TRBV19 combines with J gene TRBJ2-7; the D is unclear. Trimming cost V 1 base and J 1 base, with 8 bases left between them. Per germline, CDR1 LNHDA and CDR2 SQIVND (reference sequence). This CDR3 contains 14 residues. CDR3 residues: CASSIVWDSYEQYF. Written as DNA, the CDR3 is TGTGCCAGTAGTATAGTATGGGATTCCTACGAGCAGTACTTC.

The CDR3 DNA is TGTGCCAGCAGCCTCTTCATTTACCCTGAAAAACTGTTTTTT. Translating it yields CASSLFIYPEKLFF. This sequence joins TRBV7-9 and TRBJ1-4; D uncertain. The CDR3 length is 14 residues. Germline-derived CDR1 and CDR2 are SEHNR and FQNEAQ (reference sequence). V shed 5 bases and J shed 7 bases, with 14 bases lying between them.

The table lists this clone with a few counts. This sequence joins TRBV30 and TRBJ2-7; D is undetermined. V was clipped by 0 bases and J by 2 bases, with 11 bases between them. Germline lookup yields CDR1 GTSNPN and CDR2 SVGIG (reference sequence). The CDR3 loop spans 14 amino acids. CDR3 nucleotide sequence: TGTGCCTGGAGTGTATCGGCGCCCGCCTACGAGCAGTACTTC. Its translation is CAWSVSAPAYEQYF.

CDR3 nucleotides: TGTGCCAGTACGATCGGGGAGACCCAGTACTTC. Translated: CASTIGETQYF. The V call is TRBV7-9, the J call TRBJ2-5; no clear D. Trimming cost V 9 bases and J 5 bases, with 10 bases left between them. Looked up from germline, CDR1 is SEHNR and CDR2 is FQNEAQ (reference sequence). The CDR3 spans 11 residues.

This clone was observed a handful of times. The CDR3 DNA sequence: TGTGCCAGCAGCCTACTAGAGGGTGGGAATGAGCAGTTCTTC. This sequence encodes CASSLLEGGNEQFF. The V and J genes are TRBV13 and TRBJ2-1; possibly TRBD2 for D (5 bases). V dropped 5 bases and J dropped 7 bases, with 15 bases sitting between them. The CDR3 covers 14 residues. Germline lookup yields CDR1 PRHDT and CDR2 FYEKMQ (reference sequence).

V gene TRBV5-6 combines with J gene TRBJ2-1; 12 bases align to TRBD2. The CDR3 extends over 16 amino acids. Germline values: CDR1 SGHDT, CDR2 YYEEEE. V lost 3 bases, J lost 7 bases, and 8 bases stayed unmatched. The CDR3 loop reads CASSSRASGRGNEQFF. The CDR3 DNA reads TGTGCCAGCAGCTCCCGAGCTAGCGGGAGGGGGAATGAGCAGTTCTTC.

This clone was picked up one time. The chain employs TRBV7-8 and TRBJ1-1, with 11 bases fitting TRBD1. There are 17 residues in the CDR3. V lost 1 base and J lost 3; bases outside the gene matches: 7. CDR1 SGHVS and CDR2 FQNEAQ come from the germline V gene. The CDR3 protein is CASSLVRTGGWDTEAFF. As DNA, the CDR3 is TGTGCCAGCAGCTTAGTTAGGACAGGGGGCTGGGACACTGAAGCTTTCTTT.

V and J are TRBV11-2 and TRBJ2-1; 8 nucleotides match TRBD2. V dropped 1 base and J dropped 7; count of bases not matched to a gene: 12. This CDR3 is 17 amino acids long. Germline V gene lookup returns CDR1 SGHAT and CDR2 FQNNGV. The CDR3 nucleotides are TGTGCCAGCAGCTTAGGCCCCAGCGGGGGAAGGGTGAATGAGCAGTTCTTC. Amino acid sequence: CASSLGPSGGRVNEQFF.

CDR3 coding DNA: TGTGCCAGCGGCCGACAGGGATTTACCGGGGAGCTGTTTTTT. Protein product: CASGRQGFTGELFF. The chain couples TRBV6-6 to TRBJ2-2, with 7 bases lining up with TRBD1. Germline CDR1 is MNHNY and CDR2 is SVGAGI (reference sequence). V was pared by 8 bases and J by 5 bases, with 8 bases of the junction left unmatched. The length of the CDR3 is 14 residues.